The 13 T cell receptor beta chains in this list originate from one sample, sequenced in a study of human T cells and chemical hapten exposure. Regarding time point: patch test 1, 2 weeks after DPC sensitization. The sample's treatment: therapeutic diphenylcyclopropenone sensitization with weekly scalp DPC. TCRdb re-derived calls from the RACE reads in MiXCR, one entry per CDR3 protein. This repertoire shows approximately 110,000 distinct CDR3 sequences, about 11% found once; its top ten account for around 3.4%. Material: whole blood, obtained in connection with sensitization to the hapten diphenylcyclopropenone (DPC). These receptors were obtained from a woman aged 35 to 49 with alopecia areata. Some clones in this sample may be carry-over from other donors' samples.

The V call is TRBV6-4, the J call TRBJ2-3; 12 bases are a match to TRBD2. The junction had 4 bases not matched to a gene; V was cut back by 5 bases and J by 4 bases. Germline assignment: CDR1 MRHNA and CDR2 SNTAGT. The CDR3 loop spans 15 amino acids. The CDR3 nucleotides read TGTGCCAGCAGTCCTAGCGGGGGGGGCGCAGATACGCAGTATTTT. Residues: CASSPSGGGADTQYF.

This clonotype was seen ten or more times. The gene calls are TRBV27 and TRBJ1-5, with 9 bases aligning to TRBD1. Per germline, CDR1 MNHEY and CDR2 SMNVEV (reference sequence). The CDR3 has 16 residues. V gave up 2 bases and J gave up 8 bases; unmatched junction bases: 10. CDR3 protein: CASSLSYRGLGEPQHF. CDR3 bases: TGTGCCAGCAGTTTAAGTTACAGGGGGCTGGGAGAGCCCCAGCATTTT.

This clonotype was detected ten times or more. V is TRBV20-1 and J is TRBJ1-2; a possible D gene is TRBD1 (5 bases). The CDR3 runs to 11 residues. In germline, CDR1 is DFQATT, CDR2 SNEGSKA (reference sequence). V shed 2 bases and J shed 7 bases, with 8 bases lying between them. DNA for the CDR3: TGCAGTGCTAGAAGCCAGGGTGGCTACACCTTC. This codes for CSARSQGGYTF.

This clonotype was counted only a few times. The V call is TRBV7-2, the J call TRBJ2-5; D may be TRBD2 (6 bases). The CDR3 is made up of 16 amino acids. The V gene's germline CDR1 is SGHTA and CDR2 FQGNSA. The germline V and J ends were trimmed by 5 bases and 2 bases, with 18 bases remaining between them. CDR3 DNA: TGTGCCAGCAGCACCTCGGCGGGGAGGCGTCAAGAGACCCAGTACTTC. This gives the protein CASSTSAGRRQETQYF.

This clonotype was counted ten times or more. This chain uses TRBV7-2 with TRBJ2-7; tentative D call: TRBD2 (6 bases). V was pared by 5 bases and J by 0 bases, with 14 bases between. The CDR3 is 15 amino acids. In germline, CDR1 is SGHTA, CDR2 FQGNSA. The CDR3 sequence is CASSPMPGSSYEQYF. DNA for the CDR3: TGTGCCAGCAGCCCCATGCCCGGGAGCTCCTACGAGCAGTACTTC.

Turning to this clonotype: This may stem from a read error, because a much larger clone lies one nucleotide away. The CDR3 does not end in the conserved phenylalanine or tryptophan, so this is likely a read error. The chain employs TRBV6-6 and TRBJ2-7; the match to TRBD2 covers 7 bases. This CDR3 is 13 amino acids long. V dropped 6 bases and J dropped 4; count of bases not matched to a gene: 6. Germline V gives CDR1 MNHNY, CDR2 SVGAGI (reference sequence). The CDR3 loop is CASSPDGRYEQYL. The CDR3 nucleotides read TGTGCCAGCAGCCCCGACGGGAGGTACGAGCAGTACTTA.

This chain connects TRBV7-9 to TRBJ2-1, with D possibly TRBD2 on 6 matching bases. Germline V gene lookup returns CDR1 SEHNR and CDR2 FQNEAQ (reference sequence). V dropped 5 bases and J dropped 5 bases, with 19 bases sitting between them. The CDR3 runs to 16 residues. CDR3 DNA: TGTGCCAGCAGCCCCCCACCGGGGGTAGACCACAATGAGCAGTTCTTC. Translating gives CASSPPPGVDHNEQFF.

The V and J genes are TRBV12-3 or TRBV12-4 and TRBJ1-2; no reliable D call. The germline V and J ends were trimmed by 5 bases and 8 bases, with 12 bases remaining between them. The CDR3 runs 12 residues. The CDR3 DNA reads as TGTGCCAGCAGTCCCTCTTCTCGGGGCTACACCTTC. The encoded protein is CASSPSSRGYTF.

This clonotype was detected many times. This chain links TRBV7-3 with TRBJ2-1; D is perhaps TRBD2 (7 bases). Germline CDR1 SGHTA, CDR2 FQGTGA. The V gene lost 0 bases and the J gene lost 8 bases, with 11 bases spanning the gap. The CDR3 has 14 amino acids. CDR3 amino acids: CASSLTRGADEQFF. The DNA of the CDR3 is TGTGCCAGCAGCTTAACCCGGGGGGCCGATGAGCAGTTCTTC.

This clonotype was seen a few times. V usage is TRBV28 and J usage is TRBJ1-5; D is ambiguous. CDR1 MDHEN and CDR2 SYDVKM come from the germline V gene. The CDR3 runs 12 residues. V was shortened by 2 bases and J by 6 bases, with 5 bases between the two germline ends. CDR3 nucleotide sequence: TGTGCCAGCAGTTTAAGTGCTCAGCCCCAGCATTTT. Its translation is CASSLSAQPQHF.

The J gene is TRBJ1-1, the V gene TRBV6-4; D unresolved. The germline gives CDR1 MRHNA, CDR2 SNTAGT. Trimming took off 0 bases at V and 10 bases at J, with 9 bases between the two ends. This CDR3 region has 12 residues. The CDR3 sequence is CASSDSGGTAFF. The CDR3 region has the DNA TGTGCCAGCAGTGACTCCGGCGGTACAGCTTTCTTT.

There are many counts of this clonotype. The chain uses TRBV6-5 and TRBJ1-1, with D perhaps matching TRBD1 (5 bases). The V end was cut by 6 bases, the J end by 2 bases, with 13 bases between. This CDR3 contains 14 residues. Germline V lookup: CDR1 MNHEY, CDR2 SVGAGI. The CDR3 DNA follows: TGTGCCAGCAGGGAGGGGTCCGGAAACACTGAAGCTTTCTTT. This translates into CASREGSGNTEAFF.

V usage is TRBV5-1 and J usage is TRBJ2-1, with D hard to call. V was pared by 4 bases and J by 8 bases, with 10 bases between. In germline, CDR1 is SGHRS, CDR2 YFSETQ. CDR3 length equals 12 residues. The CDR3 DNA follows: TGCGCCAGCAGCCTAGATATGGATGAGCAGTTCTTC. This gives the protein CASSLDMDEQFF.